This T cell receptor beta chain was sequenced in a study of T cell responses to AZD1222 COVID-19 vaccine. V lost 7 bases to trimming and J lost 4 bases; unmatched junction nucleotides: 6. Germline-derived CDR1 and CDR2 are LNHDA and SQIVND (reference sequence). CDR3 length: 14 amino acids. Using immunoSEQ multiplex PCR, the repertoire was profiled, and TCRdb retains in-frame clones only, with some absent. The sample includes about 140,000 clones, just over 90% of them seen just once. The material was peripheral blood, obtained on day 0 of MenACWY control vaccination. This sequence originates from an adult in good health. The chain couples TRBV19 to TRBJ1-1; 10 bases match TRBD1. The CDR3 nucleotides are TGTGCCAGTAACCCGGACAGGGGGGGCACTGAAGCTTTCTTT. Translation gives CASNPDRGGTEAFF.